This entry lists 27 T cell receptor beta chains sequenced from one sample in a study of PD-1 blockade in classical Hodgkin lymphoma. Method: immunoSEQ multiplex PCR; TCRdb's copy keeps in-frame clones and lacks some. This table holds roughly 20,000 clones, about 75% found once. Noted time point: cycle 4 day 1 (C4D1), after six to seven weeks of nivolumab. Every single patient, without exception, relapsed after autologous stem cell transplantation, and brentuximab vedotin exposure varied. Thawed PBMCs underwent magnetic negative selection to yield purified CD4+ T cells. The starting material was CD4+ T cells from blood, obtained before the fourth cycle of nivolumab. These receptors were obtained from a human donor with classical Hodgkin lymphoma.

This clone was counted a single time. The chain links TRBV30 to TRBJ2-7; a possible D gene is TRBD1 (8 bases). V lost 1 base and J 0 bases, leaving 13 bases between the germline ends. Germline CDR1 reads GTSNPN; CDR2 reads SVGIG (reference sequence). The length of the CDR3 is 15 residues. CDR3 loop: CAWSATGGVSYEQYF. CDR3 nucleotide sequence: TGTGCCTGGAGTGCAACAGGGGGGGTCTCCTACGAGCAGTACTTC.

The gene calls are TRBV5-1 and TRBJ2-3, with unresolved D. Germline V gene sequence: CDR1 SGHRS, CDR2 YFSETQ. The CDR3 runs to 13 residues. V lost 0 bases to trimming and J lost 3 bases, with 5 bases between them. DNA for the CDR3: TGCGCCAGCAGCTTGGGTACGACAGATACGCAGTATTTT. Translating it yields CASSLGTTDTQYF.

In this sample, this clone turned up a few times. The gene calls are TRBV19 and TRBJ1-1; D possibly corresponds to TRBD1 (5 bases). Germline lookup yields CDR1 LNHDA and CDR2 SQIVND (reference sequence). V lost 3 bases to trimming and J lost 3 bases, with 8 bases between them. The length of the CDR3 is 13 residues. CDR3 residues: CASSMQGYTEAFF. The CDR3 nucleotides are TGTGCCAGTAGTATGCAGGGATACACTGAAGCTTTCTTT.

The chain couples TRBV2 to TRBJ2-7; D might be TRBD1 (8 bases). The CDR3 spans 18 residues. CDR1 and CDR2 (germline): SNHLY, FYNNEI. V shed 3 bases and J shed 9 bases, with 30 bases lying between them. This chain's CDR3 is CASSDGQGALAEHELQYF. The CDR3 region has the DNA TGTGCCAGCAGTGATGGGCAGGGGGCCCTAGCGGAACATGAATTGCAGTACTTC.

For the CDR3, the DNA is TGCGCCAGCAGCTTGGGCCGGGGGGGCTACAATGAGCAGTTCTTC. Its translation is CASSLGRGGYNEQFF. The chain is built from TRBV5-1 and TRBJ2-1; 8 nucleotides match TRBD2. V lost 0 bases to trimming and J lost 3 bases; unmatched junction nucleotides: 2. Germline V gene data show CDR1 as SGHRS and CDR2 as YFSETQ. The CDR3 loop spans 15 amino acids. The entire variable domain, with the rest obtained from reference TRBV5-1 and TRBJ2-1, is as follows: KAGVTQTPRYLIKTRGQQVTLSCSPISGHRSVSWYQQTPGQGLQFLFEYFSETQRNKGNFPGRFSGRQFSNSRSEMNVSTLELGDSALYLCASSLGRGGYNEQFFGPGTRLTVL.

This sequence joins TRBV5-1 and TRBJ2-3; no reliable D call. Trimming removed 2 bases from V and 5 bases from J, with 3 bases in between. Germline CDR1 and CDR2: SGHRS and YFSETQ. The CDR3 loop spans 11 amino acids. CDR3 sequence (DNA): TGCGCCAGCAGCTTCCGAGATACGCAGTATTTT. Protein product: CASSFRDTQYF. Looking up the rest from reference TRBV5-1 and TRBJ2-3 gives the full variable domain: KAGVTQTPRYLIKTRGQQVTLSCSPISGHRSVSWYQQTPGQGLQFLFEYFSETQRNKGNFPGRFSGRQFSNSRSEMNVSTLELGDSALYLCASSFRDTQYFGPGTRLTVL.

The V gene is TRBV11-3, the J gene TRBJ2-5; TRBD1 is a possible D gene (6 bases). The CDR3 contains 14 residues. Germline-derived CDR1 and CDR2 are SGHNT and YENEEA. The V end was cut by 5 bases, the J end by 4 bases, with 14 bases between. The CDR3 loop reads CASSPLGGSETQYF. DNA for the CDR3: TGTGCCAGCAGCCCCCTAGGGGGTTCAGAGACCCAGTACTTC. Supplemented by reference TRBV11-3 and TRBJ2-5, the full variable domain reads EAGVVQSPRYKIIEKKQPVAFWCNPISGHNTLYWYLQNLGQGPELLIRYENEEAVDDSQLPKDRFSAERLKGVDSTLKIQPAELGDSAVYLCASSPLGGSETQYFGPGTRLLVL.

As DNA, the CDR3 is TGTGCCAGCAGCTTGCGGGCCCTTGGAAACATTCAGTACTTC. This gives the protein CASSLRALGNIQYF. The chain combines TRBV5-4 with TRBJ2-4; D not resolved. This CDR3 has 14 residues. Trimming left V 1 base short and J 6 bases short, with 11 bases between. The germline CDR1 and CDR2 sequences are SGHNT and YYREEE (reference sequence).

This chain joins TRBV9 and TRBJ1-1; D is unclear. CDR1 is SGDLS, CDR2 YYNGEE, per germline. V lost 0 bases and J 2 bases, leaving 8 bases between the germline ends. This CDR3 spans 14 amino acids. The CDR3 sequence: CASSVDGSNTEAFF. CDR3 bases: TGTGCCAGCAGCGTAGATGGCAGCAACACTGAAGCTTTCTTT. The entire variable domain, with the rest obtained from reference TRBV9 and TRBJ1-1, is as follows: DSGVTQTPKHLITATGQRVTLRCSPRSGDLSVYWYQQSLDQGLQFLIQYYNGEERAKGNILERFSAQQFPDLHSELNLSSLELGDSALYFCASSVDGSNTEAFFGQGTRLTVV.

The chain links TRBV28 to TRBJ2-1; TRBD2 aligns across 9 bases. The CDR3 has 17 residues. Germline V gives CDR1 MDHEN, CDR2 SYDVKM. Trimming took 2 bases from V and 5 from J; bases not matched to a gene: 10. CDR3 DNA sequence: TGTGCCAGCAGTTTACACAAAGGGACTAGCTGGGACAATGAGCAGTTCTTC. Its protein is CASSLHKGTSWDNEQFF. The complete variable domain, with remaining parts taken from reference TRBV28 and TRBJ2-1, reads DVKVTQSSRYLVKRTGEKVFLECVQDMDHENMFWYRQDPGLGLRLIYFSYDVKMKEKGDIPEGYSVSREKKERFSLILESASTNQTSMYLCASSLHKGTSWDNEQFFGPGTRLTVL.

A single count supports this clone. This sequence joins TRBV14 and TRBJ2-1, with D perhaps TRBD2 (6 bases). Trimming took 4 bases from V and 0 from J, leaving 16 bases between them. The CDR3 contains 17 residues. Germline V lookup: CDR1 SGHDN, CDR2 FVKESK. The chain's CDR3 is CASSPGSGKSSYNEQFF. CDR3 DNA: TGTGCCAGCAGCCCAGGTAGCGGAAAGAGCTCCTACAATGAGCAGTTCTTC. Drawing the rest from reference TRBV14 and TRBJ2-1, the complete variable domain is EAGVTQFPSHSVIEKGQTVTLRCDPISGHDNLYWYRRVMGKEIKFLLHFVKESKQDESGMPNNRFLAERTGGTYSTLKVQPAELEDSGVYFCASSPGSGKSSYNEQFFGPGTRLTVL.

The chain carries TRBV28 and TRBJ2-3, with 8 bases identical to TRBD1. Germline trimming cut 6 bases from V and 2 bases from J; bases unmatched to any gene: 10. The CDR3 extends over 16 amino acids. Germline V gene data show CDR1 as MDHEN and CDR2 as SYDVKM. The CDR3 sequence is CASSYTGTGHTDTQYF. CDR3 coding DNA: TGTGCCAGCAGCTATACCGGGACAGGACACACAGATACGCAGTATTTT.

The chain recombines TRBV7-2 with TRBJ2-5, with 7 bases that match TRBD2. With 5 bases clipped from V and 1 base from J, the junction kept 10 bases outside the gene matches. Per germline, CDR1 SGHTA and CDR2 FQGNSA. The CDR3 length is 16 residues. CDR3: CASSTTLLAAQETQYF. CDR3 coding DNA: TGTGCCAGCAGCACGACCCTTCTAGCGGCCCAAGAGACCCAGTACTTC.

V is TRBV5-1 and J is TRBJ1-5; 9 bases fit TRBD1. Trimming cost V 4 bases and J 6 bases; bases outside gene matches: 8. This CDR3 spans 15 amino acids. The V gene's germline CDR1 is SGHRS and CDR2 YFSETQ. CDR3 bases: TGCGCCAGCAGCCCCGGGGACAGGGTGGGTCAGCCCCAGCATTTT. Protein sequence: CASSPGDRVGQPQHF.

The chain carries TRBV18 and TRBJ1-6; a weak D match, TRBD1 (6 bases). Germline CDR1 reads KGHSH; CDR2 reads LQKENI. CDR3 length: 17 amino acids. Trimming took off 2 bases at V and 6 bases at J, with 17 bases between the two ends. CDR3 residues: CASSPRAPQGGNSPLHF. For the CDR3, the DNA is TGTGCCAGCTCACCAAGGGCCCCTCAAGGGGGTAATTCACCCCTCCACTTT.

J is TRBJ2-7 and V is TRBV5-6; TRBD2 matches at 9 bases. The V and J ends lost 0 bases and 1 base, in that order; junction bases with no gene match: 8. Germline CDR1 SGHDT, CDR2 YYEEEE. This CDR3 comprises 17 residues. CDR3: CASSLVVLAGVSYEQYF. CDR3 in DNA: TGTGCCAGCAGCTTGGTGGTCTTAGCGGGAGTGTCCTACGAGCAGTACTTC.

The chain employs TRBV2 and TRBJ2-4; 7 bases line up with TRBD1. The V and J ends lost 2 bases and 0 bases, in that order; junction bases with no gene match: 4. The CDR3 has 16 residues. Germline CDR1 reads SNHLY; CDR2 reads FYNNEI. DNA for the CDR3: TGTGCCAGCAGTGAAAGACAGGGAACAGCCAAAAACATTCAGTACTTC. Protein: CASSERQGTAKNIQYF.

The chain combines TRBV4-1 with TRBJ1-4; 8 positions match TRBD1. Germline CDR1 and CDR2: MGHRA and YSYEKL. CDR3 length equals 13 residues. The J segment lost 8 bases and the V segment lost 4 bases, leaving 3 bases of the junction unmatched. The CDR3 protein is CASSLTGGEKLFF. The DNA for the CDR3 is TGCGCCAGCAGCCTTACAGGGGGAGAAAAACTGTTTTTT.

This clone has just a few counts. The chain couples TRBV30 to TRBJ1-2; D gene unclear. The CDR3 is 12 amino acids. V dropped 1 base and J dropped 3 bases, with 6 bases sitting between them. Germline V gene data show CDR1 as GTSNPN and CDR2 as SVGIG (reference sequence). The CDR3 region is CAWSASDYGYTF. In DNA form, the CDR3 reads TGTGCCTGGAGTGCCAGTGACTATGGCTACACCTTC.

This chain's CDR3 is CASSLGPREQYF. In DNA form, the CDR3 reads TGTGCCAGCAGCTTAGGTCCCCGCGAGCAGTACTTC. The rearrangement uses TRBV11-3 and TRBJ2-7, with D unclear. Germline V gene sequence: CDR1 SGHNT, CDR2 YENEEA. This CDR3 comprises 12 residues. Trimming left V 1 base short and J 6 bases short, with 7 bases between.

This chain links TRBV7-9 with TRBJ1-1; D remains unclear. CDR1 and CDR2 from the germline V gene are SEHNR and FQNEAQ (reference sequence). The CDR3 spans 14 residues. V was trimmed by 1 base and J by 1 base, leaving 7 bases between them. CDR3 DNA sequence: TGTGCCAGCAGCTTAGATGGGAAGAACACTGAAGCTTTCTTT. It codes for CASSLDGKNTEAFF.

The chain links TRBV5-1 to TRBJ1-5; D is unclear. With 0 bases removed from V and 9 bases from J, the gap between germline ends came to 7 bases. In germline, CDR1 is SGHRS, CDR2 YFSETQ. The CDR3 is made up of 12 amino acids. CDR3: CASSLDEGPQHF. CDR3 nucleotides: TGCGCCAGCAGCTTGGATGAAGGGCCCCAGCATTTT.

The chain has TRBV9 and TRBJ2-5; 9 positions agree with TRBD1. The last part of the DNA fits TRBJ2-7 better; the J call may be wrong. The CDR3 extends over 14 amino acids. Germline CDR1 reads SGDLS; CDR2 reads YYNGEE. CDR3 sequence: CASSVAGTGFEQYF. In nucleotides, the CDR3 is TGTGCCAGCAGCGTAGCCGGGACAGGGTTCGAGCAGTACTTC.

This clone has more than one count but fewer than ten. The chain employs TRBV4-2 and TRBJ1-6; maybe TRBD1 (5 bases). Germline V lookup: CDR1 LGHNA, CDR2 YNFKEQ. The CDR3 totals 15 residues. The V gene lost 0 bases and the J gene lost 7 bases, with 10 bases spanning the gap. Here the CDR3 DNA reads TGTGCCAGCAGCCAAGAGACAGCAGCCAATTCACCCCTCCACTTT. Protein: CASSQETAANSPLHF.

Only a few counts were recorded for this clone. The V gene is TRBV7-2, the J gene TRBJ2-7, with D perhaps given as TRBD1 or TRBD2 (6 bases each). Germline V gene lookup returns CDR1 SGHTA and CDR2 FQGNSA. Trimming took off 5 bases at V and 6 bases at J, with 14 bases between the two ends. This CDR3 is 13 amino acids long. The CDR3 reads CASSRRGAGEQYF. CDR3 in DNA: TGTGCCAGCAGCCGCAGGGGAGCGGGCGAGCAGTACTTC.

The chain couples TRBV4-1 to TRBJ2-2; maybe TRBD2 (6 bases). There are 17 residues in the CDR3. Germline-derived CDR1 and CDR2 are MGHRA and YSYEKL. Between the trimmed V and J ends, which lost 0 bases and 1 base, there was a span of 12 bases. CDR3 amino acids: CASSQEGWGVNTGELFF. The CDR3 coding sequence is TGCGCCAGCAGCCAAGAGGGATGGGGGGTGAACACCGGGGAGCTGTTTTTT.

The chain uses TRBV21-1 and TRBJ1-5; the D call TRBD1 from the table was never checked on the DNA. TRBV21-1 is designated a pseudogene. CDR3 length: 17 amino acids. CDR3 DNA sequence: TGTGCCAGCAGCCTACGGACAGGGGACAATAGCAATCAGCCCCAGCATTTT. Amino acids: CASSLRTGDNSNQPQHF.